This TCR beta chain derives from a study of regulatory T cells in long-lasting Graves disease. The overall study: Persistent Graves' disease required over 5 years of antithyroid drugs and positive TSH receptor antibodies. Points from the study as a whole: The small sample size may have reduced accuracy.

This clonotype was observed many times. Its antigen remains unidentified. The time point denotes: persistent/refractory GD, antithyroid drugs over 5 years with positive TRAb. After RNA was extracted from PBMCs, the TCR library was made from it. Arm-PCR with iRepertoire HTBI primers amplified the CDR3 regions for these TCR beta libraries. In TCRdb, the multiplex PCR reads were re-called with MiXCR into one record per CDR3 protein. The table lists 300,000 to 500,000 distinct CDR3 sequences, less than 25% of them singletons. V lost 1 base, J lost 8 bases, and 7 bases stayed unmatched. From germline, CDR1 is GTSNPN and CDR2 SVGIG (reference sequence). The CDR3 is made up of 14 amino acids.

Sequenced here: peripheral blood mononuclear cells (PBMCs), sampled when the disease was refractory, from a patient treated with antithyroid drugs. This clonotype originated in a female donor with Graves disease. V and J are TRBV30 and TRBJ1-4; 7 nucleotides align to TRBD1. Here the CDR3 DNA reads TGTGCCTGGAGTGAGGGGGCTTTATCCGAAAAACTGTTTTTT. The encoded protein is CAWSEGALSEKLFF.